This paragraph covers one T cell receptor beta chain sequence. This clonotype was counted between two and nine times. No cognate antigen has been identified for it. No base-level quality is on record; no much larger clone is a single base apart. The data originate from a study of RUNX1 and TCR beta rearrangement in T-cell leukemia (dated by TCRdb to the early 2020s). Study-level background: The study compared TCR beta rearrangements and CDR3 junctions in roughly 13 T-ALLs carrying mono-allelic acquired RUNX1 mutations versus approximately 10 RUNX1 wildtype T-ALLs. Human T-ALL TCR beta rearrangements were analyzed to compare with results from a Runx1 knockout mouse model. GRAALL-2003 and GRAALL-2005 were the multicentric trials. TCR rearrangements were assessed by Genescan analysis after EuroClonality multiplex PCR on genomic DNA. To allow a comparison of D1 versus D2 segments, the RUNX1 wildtype T-ALLs were chosen so that each carried at least incomplete clonal TCR beta rearrangements. All RUNX1 mutations in the mutated group were heterozygous, ten in the Runt homology domain and a few in the transactivation domain. The RUNX1 wildtype T-ALLs were matched on an immature maturation arrest stage, which was defined as the absence of cytoplasmic or surface TCR beta protein. The RUNX1 mutation status of the T-ALL cases had been established in an earlier study. The maturation arrest stages of RUNX1-mutated T-ALLs were more diverse, with some cases arrested before the onset of TCR beta rearrangement. What the study reported, not specific to this receptor: A smaller share of RUNX1-mutated T-ALLs had clonal TCR beta rearrangements (roughly 61%) than has been reported for T-ALL in general (over 75%). Because too few clonal rearrangements were available, TCR beta CDR3 length and D segment truncation in T-ALLs could not be evaluated. Usage of the TCR beta J1 cluster was similar in RUNX1-mutated and wildtype T-ALLs, showing no significant difference. TCR beta D1 segment usage did not differ significantly between RUNX1-mutated (approximately 80%) and wildtype (approximately 60%) T-ALL clonal rearrangements.

The library was generated by PCR. Sequencing instrument: Illumina MiSeq. TCR beta DJ and VDJ rearrangements were characterized using next generation amplicon sequencing. For the original study's pipeline: The Vidjil software was applied to the amplicon sequencing data to identify clonal TCR beta rearrangements. Two-tailed Fisher exact tests compared TCR beta rearrangement characteristics between RUNX1-mutated and wildtype groups. TCRdb reran the public reads through fastp at Q25 and MiXCR, keeping productive beta chains. Here each entry gathers all rows of one CDR3 protein and keeps the most common genes and DNA. The V and J calls reflect TCRdb's pipeline rather than the authors' work. The sample records roughly 280 distinct CDR3 sequences, 30% to 40% of which are singletons. The ten biggest clones cover around 40% of the sample. Including cysteine and phenylalanine, the CDR3 has 15 amino acids. CDR3 DNA is the only sequence kept; it has 45 bases, read in frame from the first base. CDR1 and CDR2, per the germline V gene (reference sequence), are DFQATT and SNEGSKA. The germline ends are 16 bases apart after V is trimmed by 0 bases and J by 5 bases.

For oncotyping and quantification of minimal residual disease, T-ALL samples were taken at diagnosis from children and adults treated according to protocol. Here the chain combines TRBV20-1 and TRBJ1-2; no confident D gene assignment can be made. The TCR was taken from a male donor with T-cell acute lymphoblastic leukemia. Sequencing was carried out using blood. Here is the DNA: TGCAGTGCTAGAGATTCGGAGGGAAGTAGGTATGGCTACACCTTC. This sequence encodes CSARDSEGSRYGYTF.